This T cell receptor (beta chain) was obtained from a study of blood T cell repertoires in COVID-19. Study-level background: Sites across the United States, Italy and Spain contributed samples from acute and convalescent COVID-19. The cDNA or gDNA used as material had been derived from T cells, B-cell-depleted T cells, or PBMCs.

Source study methods: Estimation of nucleated cell counts relied on the amplification of reference gene primers. Profiling relied on immunoSEQ multiplex PCR, and the TCRdb table lists in-frame clones only, not all of them. The DNA was the basis for D and trimming; V, J and clone size are from that table. The sample carries approximately 270,000 clones, approximately 90% recorded once. Exposed study participants had met a COVID-19 case within 2 weeks before entry. Trimming took 4 bases from V and 6 from J; bases not matched to a gene: 5. This CDR3 has 15 residues. The germline gives CDR1 SNHLY, CDR2 FYNNEI. This clone has a single count.

The chain has TRBV2 and TRBJ2-1; 11 positions match TRBD2. The sequenced material came from PBMCs or T cells enriched from blood (not recorded which). This clonotype originated in a middle-aged man who had been exposed to COVID-19. Here the CDR3 DNA reads TGTGCCAGCAGTGCGACTAGCGGGATAGGCAATGAGCAGTTCTTC. Its protein is CASSATSGIGNEQFF.